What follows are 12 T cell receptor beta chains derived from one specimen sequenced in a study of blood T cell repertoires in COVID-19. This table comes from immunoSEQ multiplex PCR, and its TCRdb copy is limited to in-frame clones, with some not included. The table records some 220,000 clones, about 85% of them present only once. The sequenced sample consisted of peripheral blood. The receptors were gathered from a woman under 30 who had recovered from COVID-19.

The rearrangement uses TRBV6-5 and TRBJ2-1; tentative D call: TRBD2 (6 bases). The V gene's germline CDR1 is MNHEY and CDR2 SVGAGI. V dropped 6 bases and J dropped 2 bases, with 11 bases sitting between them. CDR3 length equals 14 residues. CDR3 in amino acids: CASREGPTYNEQFF. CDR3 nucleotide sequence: TGTGCCAGCAGGGAGGGGCCTACCTACAATGAGCAGTTCTTC.

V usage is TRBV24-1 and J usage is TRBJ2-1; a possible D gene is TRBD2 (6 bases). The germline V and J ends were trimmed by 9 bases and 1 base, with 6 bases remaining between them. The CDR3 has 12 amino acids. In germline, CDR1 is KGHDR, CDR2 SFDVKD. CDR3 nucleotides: TGTGCCACCGGGGGGTCCTACAATGAGCAGTTCTTC. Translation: CATGGSYNEQFF.

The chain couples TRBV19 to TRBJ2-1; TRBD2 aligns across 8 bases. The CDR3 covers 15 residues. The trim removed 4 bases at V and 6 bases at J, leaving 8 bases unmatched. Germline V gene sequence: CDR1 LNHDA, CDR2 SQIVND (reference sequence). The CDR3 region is CASSTARGRSNEQFF. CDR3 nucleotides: TGTGCCAGTAGTACCGCTCGCGGGAGGAGCAATGAGCAGTTCTTC. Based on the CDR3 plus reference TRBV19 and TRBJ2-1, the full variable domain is DGGITQSPKYLFRKEGQNVTLSCEQNLNHDAMYWYRQDPGQGLRLIYYSQIVNDFQKGDIAEGYSVSREKKESFPLTVTSAQKNPTAFYLCASSTARGRSNEQFFGPGTRLTVL.

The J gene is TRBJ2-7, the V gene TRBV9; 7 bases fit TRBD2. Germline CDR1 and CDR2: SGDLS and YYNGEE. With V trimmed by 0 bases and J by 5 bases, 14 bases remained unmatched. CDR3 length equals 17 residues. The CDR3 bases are TGTGCCAGCAGCGTAGTTGGCGGGAGTAGCGTGGACGACGAGCAGTACTTC. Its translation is CASSVVGGSSVDDEQYF.

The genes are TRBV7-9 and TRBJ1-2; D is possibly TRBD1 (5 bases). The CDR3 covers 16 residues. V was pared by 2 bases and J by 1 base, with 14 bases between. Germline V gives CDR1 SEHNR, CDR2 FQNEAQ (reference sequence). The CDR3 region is CASSLIRGELNYGYTF. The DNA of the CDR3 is TGTGCCAGCAGCTTAATACGGGGGGAGCTTAACTATGGCTACACCTTC.

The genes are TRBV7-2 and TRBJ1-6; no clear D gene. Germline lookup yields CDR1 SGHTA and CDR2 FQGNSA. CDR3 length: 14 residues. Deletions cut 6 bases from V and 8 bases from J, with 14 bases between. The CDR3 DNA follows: TGTGCCAGCAGTCCCACATCTTCTTATTCACCCCTCCACTTT. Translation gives CASSPTSSYSPLHF.

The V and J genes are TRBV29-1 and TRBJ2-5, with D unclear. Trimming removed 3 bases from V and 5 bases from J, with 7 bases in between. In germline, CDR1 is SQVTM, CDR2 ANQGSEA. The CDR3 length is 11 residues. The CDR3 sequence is CSVDHRETQYF. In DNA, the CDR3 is TGCAGCGTTGACCATCGGGAGACCCAGTACTTC.

CDR3 nucleotide sequence: TGTGCCAGCAGCTTAGACGGGGGGCGGAACACCGGGGAGCTGTTTTTT. Residues: CASSLDGGRNTGELFF. The chain combines TRBV7-2 with TRBJ2-2; tentatively, D is TRBD2 (7 bases). The CDR3 sequence is 16 residues long. V lost 1 base and J lost 1, with 10 bases in between. From germline, CDR1 is SGHTA and CDR2 FQGNSA. Filled out from reference TRBV7-2 and TRBJ2-2, the complete variable domain reads GAGVSQSPSNKVTEKGKDVELRCDPISGHTALYWYRQSLGQGLEFLIYFQGNSAPDKSGLPSDRFSAERTGGSVSTLTIQRTQQEDSAVYLCASSLDGGRNTGELFFGEGSRLTVL.

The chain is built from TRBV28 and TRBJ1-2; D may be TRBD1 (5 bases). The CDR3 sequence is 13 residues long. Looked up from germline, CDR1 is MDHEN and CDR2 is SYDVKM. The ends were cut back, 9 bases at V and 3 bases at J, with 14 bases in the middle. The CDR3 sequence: CASQLGDYYGYTF. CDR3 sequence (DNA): TGTGCCAGTCAACTGGGGGACTACTATGGCTACACCTTC.

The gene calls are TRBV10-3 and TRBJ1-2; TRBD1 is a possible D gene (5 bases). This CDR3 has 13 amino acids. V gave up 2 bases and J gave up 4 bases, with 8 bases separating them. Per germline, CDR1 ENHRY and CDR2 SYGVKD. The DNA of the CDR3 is TGTGCCATCAGTGAGGGACAAAGCTATGGCTACACCTTC. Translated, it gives CAISEGQSYGYTF.

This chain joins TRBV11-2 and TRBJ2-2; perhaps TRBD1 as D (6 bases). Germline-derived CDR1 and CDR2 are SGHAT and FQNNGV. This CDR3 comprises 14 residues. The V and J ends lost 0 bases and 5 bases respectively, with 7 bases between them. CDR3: CASSLDRGTGELFF. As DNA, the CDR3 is TGTGCCAGCAGCTTAGACAGGGGTACCGGGGAGCTGTTTTTT. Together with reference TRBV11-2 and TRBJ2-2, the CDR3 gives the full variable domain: EAGVAQSPRYKIIEKRQSVAFWCNPISGHATLYWYQQILGQGPKLLIQFQNNGVVDDSQLPKDRFSAERLKGVDSTLKIQPAKLEDSAVYLCASSLDRGTGELFFGEGSRLTVL.

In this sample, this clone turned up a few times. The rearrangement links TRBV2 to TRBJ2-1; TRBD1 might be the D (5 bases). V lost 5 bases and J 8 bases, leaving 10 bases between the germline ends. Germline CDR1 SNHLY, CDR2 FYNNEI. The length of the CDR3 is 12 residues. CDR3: CASSSDIHEQFF. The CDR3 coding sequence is TGTGCCAGCAGTTCGGACATACATGAGCAGTTCTTC.